A selection of T cell receptor beta chains follows, all from one sample in a study of identical twins. TCRdb passed the 5' RACE reads through MiXCR, listing each CDR3 protein once. The sample lists 200,000 to 250,000 distinct CDR3 sequences, more than 13% occurring once. The material sequenced was memory (CD45RO+) T cells sorted from blood. Receptor source: a woman aged 18-29 years in good health. The CDR3 runs from the conserved cysteine through the conserved F or W. Each record gives: J gene, D gene, V gene, clone size, CDR3 protein, CDR3 DNA. A D gene is named only where the DNA matches it firmly. A row's size may be missing; if present it is once, few, many or a size class.

TRBJ2-5,-,TRBV20-1,many,CSASVQQETQYF,TGCAGTGCTAGTGTCCAGCAAGAGACCCAGTACTTC
TRBJ2-1,-,TRBV5-1,few,CASSWTGEQFF,TGCGCCAGCAGCTGGACGGGTGAGCAGTTCTTC
TRBJ2-7,-,TRBV7-2,-,CASSRRDGHSYEQYF,TGTGCCAGCAGCAGAAGGGACGGCCACTCCTACGAGCAGTACTTC
TRBJ2-2,-,TRBV20-1,-,CSAGGGQTNTGELFF,TGCAGTGCTGGGGGGGGACAGACTAACACCGGGGAGCTGTTTTTT
TRBJ2-3,TRBD2,TRBV6-1,few,CASSGAAGGSTDTQYF,TGTGCCAGCAGTGGGGCAGCGGGGGGTAGCACAGATACGCAGTATTTT
TRBJ1-1,-,TRBV7-2,many,CASSKGQLNTEAFF,TGTGCCAGCAGCAAAGGACAGTTGAACACTGAAGCTTTCTTT
TRBJ2-7,TRBD2,TRBV6-1,-,CASRGLADNEQYF,TGTGCCAGCAGAGGACTAGCTGACAACGAGCAGTACTTC
TRBJ1-2,TRBD1,TRBV9,few,CASSVDGTGGDGYTF,TGTGCCAGCAGCGTAGATGGAACAGGGGGCGATGGCTACACCTTC
TRBJ2-3,-,TRBV20-1,-,CSAPSLDTQYF,TGCAGTGCTCCCTCGTTAGATACGCAGTATTTT
TRBJ2-5,TRBD2,TRBV20-1,-,CSARVVLAGGETQYF,TGCAGTGCTAGGGTAGTGCTAGCGGGGGGAGAGACCCAGTACTTC
TRBJ2-7,-,TRBV20-1,few,CSARDPTSSGLSYEQYF,TGCAGTGCTAGAGATCCGACTTCAAGCGGGCTCTCCTACGAGCAGTACTTC
TRBJ2-2,-,TRBV21-1,-,CASSEPRTRPNTGELFF,TGTGCCAGCAGCGAACCCAGGACCCGACCGAACACCGGGGAGCTGTTTTTT
TRBJ2-7,TRBD2,TRBV5-5,few,CASSLGLAGSEQYF,TGTGCCAGCAGCTTGGGACTAGCGGGATCCGAGCAGTACTTC
TRBJ1-5,-,TRBV6-1,medium-sized,CATTQSGPQHF,TGTGCCACCACCCAATCAGGGCCCCAGCATTTT
TRBJ2-3,TRBD2,TRBV7-9,few,CASSHGGAGTDTQYF,TGTGCCAGCAGCCACGGGGGGGCCGGCACAGATACGCAGTATTTT
TRBJ2-7,TRBD2,TRBV7-9,few,CASSDRVRAGRWEQYF,TGTGCCAGCAGCGACAGAGTGAGAGCGGGACGGTGGGAGCAGTACTTC
TRBJ1-1,-,TRBV20-1,few,CSARDPGESSYEPFF,TGCAGTGCTAGAGACCCGGGGGAATCCTCATATGAACCTTTCTTT
TRBJ2-3,-,TRBV4-2,few,CASSQPVLGTDTQYF,TGTGCCAGCAGCCAACCCGTACTAGGAACAGATACGCAGTATTTT
TRBJ2-1,-,TRBV12-3/TRBV12-4,-,CASSLMEAPNEQFF,TGTGCCAGCAGTTTGATGGAGGCCCCCAATGAGCAGTTCTTC
TRBJ2-3,TRBD1,TRBV12-3/TRBV12-4,-,CASSLRAVTGGRSDTQYF,TGTGCCAGCAGTTTAAGGGCTGTGACAGGGGGCAGGTCAGATACGCAGTATTTT
TRBJ2-7,TRBD1,TRBV14,many,CASSQDRGREQYF,TGTGCCAGCAGCCAAGACAGGGGGCGTGAGCAGTACTTC
TRBJ1-5,-,TRBV15,many,CATSRDLVGQPQHF,TGTGCCACCAGCAGAGATCTGGTCGGCCAGCCCCAGCATTTT
TRBJ2-7,-,TRBV7-8,-,CASSFRDVRYYEQYF,TGTGCCAGCAGCTTCCGGGACGTTCGGTACTACGAGCAGTACTTC
TRBJ2-1,-,TRBV2,-,CASGWYNEQFF,TGTGCCAGTGGGTGGTACAATGAGCAGTTCTTC
TRBJ1-2,-,TRBV18,few,CASSPQSTGKGYTF,TGTGCCAGCTCACCGCAGTCAACAGGGAAGGGCTACACCTTC
TRBJ1-1,-,TRBV5-1,few,CASSLGLLGNTEAFF,TGCGCCAGCAGCTTGGGACTACTTGGGAACACTGAAGCTTTCTTT
TRBJ2-1,-,TRBV20-1,few,CSAKGAIDNEQFF,TGCAGTGCTAAAGGAGCGATTGACAATGAGCAGTTCTTC
TRBJ2-3,-,TRBV10-3,-,CAISGTTTDTQYF,TGTGCCATCAGTGGGACTACCACAGATACGCAGTATTTT
TRBJ2-1,-,TRBV29-1,few,CSVESNRAQFF,TGCAGCGTGGAATCCAACAGGGCGCAGTTCTTC
TRBJ2-3,TRBD2,TRBV2,-,CASTLAGWEKDTQYF,TGTGCCAGCACCCTAGCGGGATGGGAGAAAGATACGCAGTATTTT
TRBJ2-2,-,TRBV5-1,-,CASSSSPVPGELFF,TGCGCCAGCAGTTCGTCTCCGGTTCCCGGGGAGCTGTTTTTT
TRBJ2-3,-,TRBV5-5,few,CAGEVGGSDTQYF,TGTGCCGGTGAGGTGGGAGGCTCAGATACGCAGTATTTT
TRBJ2-5,-,TRBV3-1,few,CASSQETGIQETQYF,TGTGCCAGCAGCCAAGAAACCGGGATCCAAGAGACCCAGTACTTC
TRBJ2-3,TRBD2,TRBV12-3/TRBV12-4,-,CASSSGGGALSTDTQYF,TGTGCCAGCTCATCAGGCGGGGGGGCCCTAAGCACAGATACGCAGTATTTT
TRBJ1-1,-,TRBV20-1,-,CSVRWGFGEAFF,TGCAGTGTGCGGTGGGGGTTCGGTGAAGCTTTCTTT
TRBJ2-3,TRBD2,TRBV20-1,few,CSARDPSGTSTDTQYF,TGCAGTGCTAGAGATCCTAGCGGGACTAGCACAGATACGCAGTATTTT
TRBJ2-7,TRBD1,TRBV6-1,few,CASDRVVGSYEQYF,TGTGCCAGCGACAGGGTCGTCGGCTCCTACGAGCAGTACTTC
TRBJ2-7,-,TRBV20-1,-,CSAENQGQEQYF,TGCAGTGCTGAAAATCAGGGTCAGGAGCAGTACTTC
TRBJ2-3,-,TRBV20-1,-,CSVQESTDTQYF,TGCAGTGTACAGGAGAGCACAGATACGCAGTATTTT
TRBJ2-1,-,TRBV3-1,-,CASSQLGRQNNEQFF,TGTGCCAGCAGCCAATTGGGACGGCAGAACAATGAGCAGTTCTTC
TRBJ2-7,-,TRBV3-1,-,CASSQEWKVDEQYF,TGTGCCAGCAGCCAAGAATGGAAGGTAGACGAGCAGTACTTC
TRBJ2-2,-,TRBV7-8,-,CASSSGTLNTGELFF,TGTGCCAGCAGCTCCGGGACTTTGAACACCGGGGAGCTGTTTTTT
TRBJ2-1,TRBD1,TRBV20-1,-,CSATDPGQGAYNEQFF,TGCAGTGCTACCGACCCGGGACAGGGGGCCTACAATGAGCAGTTCTTC